The clone carrying this TCR beta chain was detected ten times or more. What it recognizes is unknown. Diagnosis rested on symptoms, serum thyroxine and TRAb, thyroid ultrasound, and orbital computed tomography. The data were taken from a study of T cells in Graves' hyperthyroidism and ophthalmopathy. RNA transcripts were the template for amplifying TCR beta CDR3 regions. Researchers ran a first-round RT-PCR on the TCR CDR3 using the HTBI primer set. TCRdb reprocessed the multiplex PCR reads via MiXCR and lists one record per CDR3 protein. Of 650,000 to 850,000 distinct CDR3 sequences in the sample, approximately 19% are singletons; the top ten hold 15% to 20%. V lost 7 bases to trimming and J lost 7 bases; unmatched junction nucleotides: 18. This CDR3 has 16 amino acids. In germline, CDR1 is MNHNS, CDR2 SASEGT. General study points: The model foresaw ophthalmopathy a median roughly 6 months prior to onset.

This sequence was found in a woman between 45 and 65 years old with Graves' hyperthyroidism that later progressed to Graves' ophthalmopathy. What was sequenced was blood. V and J are TRBV6-1 and TRBJ2-5; 7 bases are shared with TRBD1. CDR3 in DNA: TGTGCCAGCATTCGATTGACAGGGCTTCGGGGTCCGACCCAGTACTTC. It codes for CASIRLTGLRGPTQYF.